This is a list of T cell receptor beta chains from one sample in a study of human CD8 memory T cell subsets. Reprocessing the 5' RACE reads, TCRdb reports a single entry for every CDR3 protein and omits DNA. This sample's table reports 9,500 to 12,000 distinct CDR3 sequences. Sequencing used CD8+ T cells from PBMCs. The receptors come from a human donor in good health. Each CDR3 is given with its conserved first and last residue. Expanded clones get a size class; other rows say once, few or many, or leave the size out.

j_gene: TRBJ2-3
v_gene: TRBV2
abundance: medium-sized
CDR3aa: CASSANLYISQGATDIGTDTQYF

j_gene: TRBJ2-7
v_gene: TRBV7-3
abundance: .
CDR3aa: CASSSPLRRVEQYF

j_gene: TRBJ1-5
v_gene: TRBV4-1
abundance: .
CDR3aa: CASSQDAGLNQPQHF

j_gene: TRBJ2-1
v_gene: TRBV7-6
abundance: .
CDR3aa: CASSFGDFNEQFF

j_gene: TRBJ1-1
v_gene: TRBV7-9
abundance: .
CDR3aa: CASSLGAGMSQEAFF

j_gene: TRBJ1-6
v_gene: TRBV4-1
abundance: .
CDR3aa: CASSDGTALSYNSPLHF

j_gene: TRBJ1-5
v_gene: TRBV6-2/TRBV6-3
abundance: .
CDR3aa: CASSSLGPTGLQPQHF

j_gene: TRBJ1-1
v_gene: TRBV28
abundance: .
CDR3aa: CASSSGSLGGENTEAFF

j_gene: TRBJ1-1
v_gene: TRBV12-3/TRBV12-4
abundance: .
CDR3aa: CASSFGGEFTEAFF

j_gene: TRBJ2-5
v_gene: TRBV20-1
abundance: .
CDR3aa: CSATGLLFDQETQYF

j_gene: TRBJ2-1
v_gene: TRBV14
abundance: .
CDR3aa: CASSQLEQGLDEQFF

j_gene: TRBJ1-1
v_gene: TRBV7-9
abundance: .
CDR3aa: CASSLGSREAFF

j_gene: TRBJ1-1
v_gene: TRBV5-1
abundance: .
CDR3aa: CASSLAWGTEAFF

j_gene: TRBJ1-1
v_gene: TRBV20-1
abundance: .
CDR3aa: CSARRRGRTEAFF

j_gene: TRBJ2-7
v_gene: TRBV6-2/TRBV6-3
abundance: .
CDR3aa: CASSSLQLTGTSGYEQYF

j_gene: TRBJ1-6
v_gene: TRBV4-3
abundance: .
CDR3aa: CASSSGQDNSPLHF

j_gene: TRBJ1-1
v_gene: TRBV5-5
abundance: .
CDR3aa: CASSRKAGGGSEAFF

j_gene: TRBJ2-2
v_gene: TRBV7-8
abundance: .
CDR3aa: CASSSNSRGNTGELFF

j_gene: TRBJ1-1
v_gene: TRBV6-5
abundance: .
CDR3aa: CASSTTEKNTEAFF

j_gene: TRBJ2-7
v_gene: TRBV6-2/TRBV6-3
abundance: .
CDR3aa: CASSYSWTAGFREQYF

j_gene: TRBJ1-2
v_gene: TRBV6-2/TRBV6-3
abundance: .
CDR3aa: CASSYVGTAYGYTF

j_gene: TRBJ2-2
v_gene: TRBV19
abundance: .
CDR3aa: CASKGTEYTGELFF

j_gene: TRBJ2-7
v_gene: TRBV2
abundance: .
CDR3aa: CASRMGTLYEQYF

j_gene: TRBJ2-4
v_gene: TRBV15
abundance: .
CDR3aa: CATRQGVIGAKNIQYF

j_gene: TRBJ2-7
v_gene: TRBV20-1
abundance: .
CDR3aa: CSAQVGYEQYF

j_gene: TRBJ2-1
v_gene: TRBV4-3
abundance: .
CDR3aa: CASSQAVDNEQFF

j_gene: TRBJ1-2
v_gene: TRBV21-1
abundance: .
CDR3aa: CASTADWDRDYGYTF

j_gene: TRBJ2-7
v_gene: TRBV4-2
abundance: .
CDR3aa: CASSQGLSGGDEQYF

j_gene: TRBJ1-3
v_gene: TRBV28
abundance: .
CDR3aa: CASSMTGQRSGNTIYF

j_gene: TRBJ2-7
v_gene: TRBV29-1
abundance: .
CDR3aa: CSVAGDSHSSTTYEQYF

j_gene: TRBJ1-5
v_gene: TRBV4-2
abundance: .
CDR3aa: CASSQVGIDQPQHF

j_gene: TRBJ1-5
v_gene: TRBV3-1
abundance: .
CDR3aa: CASSQDVGGPGSNQPQHF

j_gene: TRBJ1-2
v_gene: TRBV20-1
abundance: .
CDR3aa: CSGSPGHYGYTF

j_gene: TRBJ2-7
v_gene: TRBV14
abundance: .
CDR3aa: CASSQSLQAYEQYF

j_gene: TRBJ2-7
v_gene: TRBV7-3
abundance: .
CDR3aa: CASSPGGSYEQYF

j_gene: TRBJ2-1
v_gene: TRBV7-6
abundance: .
CDR3aa: CASSSPRVSGGLNNEQFF

j_gene: TRBJ2-7
v_gene: TRBV12-3/TRBV12-4
abundance: .
CDR3aa: CASSSRGSGVSSYEQYF

j_gene: TRBJ2-3
v_gene: TRBV11-1
abundance: .
CDR3aa: CASSPRRVQDTQYF

j_gene: TRBJ1-1
v_gene: TRBV20-1
abundance: .
CDR3aa: CSAPQGWPEAFF

j_gene: TRBJ2-1
v_gene: TRBV7-9
abundance: .
CDR3aa: CASSPLSTGENEQFF

j_gene: TRBJ1-5
v_gene: TRBV20-1
abundance: .
CDR3aa: CSASQGWRQPQHF

j_gene: TRBJ2-3
v_gene: TRBV28
abundance: .
CDR3aa: CASSPGNQGRDTQYF

j_gene: TRBJ1-1
v_gene: TRBV4-1
abundance: medium-sized
CDR3aa: CASSQDQWRLTEAFF

j_gene: TRBJ2-7
v_gene: TRBV19
abundance: .
CDR3aa: CASSVAPLEEQYF

j_gene: TRBJ2-1
v_gene: TRBV6-2/TRBV6-3
abundance: .
CDR3aa: CASSPSGPSSYNEQFF

j_gene: TRBJ2-1
v_gene: TRBV13
abundance: .
CDR3aa: CASSTRRGRNEQFF

j_gene: TRBJ2-1
v_gene: TRBV19
abundance: medium-sized
CDR3aa: CASSARYEQFF

j_gene: TRBJ1-2
v_gene: TRBV29-1
abundance: .
CDR3aa: CSVAGTGEGYTF

j_gene: TRBJ2-7
v_gene: TRBV10-3
abundance: .
CDR3aa: CAISENAVAGGPGSYEQYF

j_gene: TRBJ2-5
v_gene: TRBV28
abundance: .
CDR3aa: CASSFRQGVGGQETQYF

j_gene: TRBJ2-7
v_gene: TRBV4-1
abundance: .
CDR3aa: CASSQEDTQSYEQYF

j_gene: TRBJ2-1
v_gene: TRBV12-3/TRBV12-4
abundance: .
CDR3aa: CASSPGLAGGNEQFF

j_gene: TRBJ2-3
v_gene: TRBV7-3
abundance: .
CDR3aa: CASSLTGTDTQYF

j_gene: TRBJ1-1
v_gene: TRBV6-5
abundance: .
CDR3aa: CASSYRGNTEAFF

j_gene: TRBJ2-7
v_gene: TRBV7-8
abundance: .
CDR3aa: CASSLQGSGSEQYF